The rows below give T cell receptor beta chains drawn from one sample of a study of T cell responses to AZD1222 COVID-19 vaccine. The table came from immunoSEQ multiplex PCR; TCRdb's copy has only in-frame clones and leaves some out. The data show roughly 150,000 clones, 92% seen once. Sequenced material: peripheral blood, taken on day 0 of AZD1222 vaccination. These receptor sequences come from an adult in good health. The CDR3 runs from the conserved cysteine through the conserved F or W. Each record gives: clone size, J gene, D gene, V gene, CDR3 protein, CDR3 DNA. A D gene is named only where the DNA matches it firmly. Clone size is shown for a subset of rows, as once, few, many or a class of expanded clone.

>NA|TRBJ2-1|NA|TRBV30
CAWSVIRGYNEQFF
TGTGCCTGGAGTGTAATCAGGGGTTACAATGAGCAGTTCTTC
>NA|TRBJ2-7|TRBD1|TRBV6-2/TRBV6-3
CASSYRGQAIYEQYF
TGTGCCAGCAGTTACCGAGGACAGGCGATTTACGAGCAGTACTTC
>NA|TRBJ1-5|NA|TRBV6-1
CASSEGRGWGQPQHF
TGTGCCAGCAGTGAAGGCAGGGGTTGGGGTCAGCCCCAGCATTTT
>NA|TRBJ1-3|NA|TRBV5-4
CASSQGGNTIYF
TGTGCCAGCAGCCAAGGAGGAAACACCATATATTTT
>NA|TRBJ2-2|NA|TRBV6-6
CASSYSRSGETGELFF
TGTGCCAGCAGTTACTCGAGGTCAGGGGAGACCGGGGAGCTGTTTTTT
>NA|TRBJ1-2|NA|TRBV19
CATSRTNYGYTF
TGTGCCACTAGTAGAACTAACTATGGCTACACCTTC
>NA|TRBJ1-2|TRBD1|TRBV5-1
CASSLRGQGAIDGYTF
TGCGCCAGCAGCCTCAGAGGGCAGGGGGCTATTGATGGCTACACCTTC
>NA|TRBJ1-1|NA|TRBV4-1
CASSQETGTEAFF
TGCGCCAGCAGCCAAGAGACTGGCACTGAAGCTTTCTTT
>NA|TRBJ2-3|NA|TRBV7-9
CASSTRGPDTQYF
TGTGCCAGCAGCACGCGGGGACCAGATACGCAGTATTTT
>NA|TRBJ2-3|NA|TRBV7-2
CASSFDHPSTDTQYF
TGTGCCAGCAGCTTCGACCATCCAAGCACAGATACGCAGTATTTT
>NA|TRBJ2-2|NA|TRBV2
CASIGGDRDTGELFF
TGTGCCAGCATTGGGGGAGATAGGGACACCGGGGAGCTGTTTTTT
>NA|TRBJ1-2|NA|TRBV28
CASSPPPNYGYTF
TGTGCCAGCAGCCCACCGCCTAACTATGGCTACACCTTC
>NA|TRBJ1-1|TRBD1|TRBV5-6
CASSFGQGAVTEAFF
TGTGCCAGCAGCTTCGGGCAGGGGGCCGTCACTGAAGCTTTCTTT
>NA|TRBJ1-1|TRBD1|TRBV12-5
CASGLVLGTGGENTEAFF
TGTGCTAGTGGTTTGGTTCTTGGGACAGGGGGCGAGAACACTGAAGCTTTCTTT
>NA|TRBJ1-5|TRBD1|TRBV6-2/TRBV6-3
CASSSLGQGSNQPQHF
TGTGCCAGCAGTTCCTTGGGACAGGGGAGCAATCAGCCCCAGCATTTT
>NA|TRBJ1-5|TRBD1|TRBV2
CASRSGQGLSQPQHF
TGTGCCAGCAGATCAGGACAGGGGCTAAGTCAGCCCCAGCATTTT
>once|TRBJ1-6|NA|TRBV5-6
CASSLGPGVNSPLHF
TGTGCCAGCAGCTTGGGGCCGGGCGTGAATTCACCCCTCCACTTT
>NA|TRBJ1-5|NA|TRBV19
CASSLHSNQPQHF
TGTGCCAGTAGTCTCCATAGCAATCAGCCCCAGCATTTT
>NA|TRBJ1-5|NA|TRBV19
CASSIDWSGTQPQHF
TGTGCCAGTAGTATAGATTGGTCAGGGACACAGCCCCAGCATTTT
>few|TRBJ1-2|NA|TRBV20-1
CSASPDINYGYTF
TGCAGTGCTAGTCCTGACATAAACTATGGCTACACCTTC
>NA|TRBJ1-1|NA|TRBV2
CASSESWAGVTEAFF
TGTGCCAGCAGTGAATCGTGGGCGGGGGTGACTGAAGCTTTCTTT
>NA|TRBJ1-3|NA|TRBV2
CASSEVASGNTIYF
TGTGCCAGCAGTGAGGTAGCCTCTGGAAACACCATATATTTT
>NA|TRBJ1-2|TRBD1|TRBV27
CASSRSSDRGRYGYTF
TGTGCCAGCAGTCGTTCCAGTGACAGGGGCAGGTATGGCTACACCTTC
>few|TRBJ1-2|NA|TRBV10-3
CAIPGQAGGYTF
TGTGCCATTCCCGGGCAGGCGGGGGGCTACACCTTC
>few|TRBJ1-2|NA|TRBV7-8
CASSLDPLYGYTF
TGTGCCAGCAGCTTAGACCCCCTCTATGGCTACACCTTC
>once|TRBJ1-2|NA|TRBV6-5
CASLLGQGQGYTF
TGTGCCAGTCTTTTAGGCCAGGGCCAGGGCTACACCTTC
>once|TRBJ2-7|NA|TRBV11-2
CASSLDRRVGPATEQYF
TGTGCCAGCAGCTTAGATCGAAGGGTAGGCCCTGCGACGGAGCAGTACTTC
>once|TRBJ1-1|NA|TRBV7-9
CASSLAEGMNTEAFF
TGTGCCAGCAGCTTAGCCGAGGGGATGAACACTGAAGCTTTCTTT
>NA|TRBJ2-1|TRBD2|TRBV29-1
CSVGTSGRYNEQFF
TGCAGCGTTGGGACTAGCGGGAGGTACAATGAGCAGTTCTTC
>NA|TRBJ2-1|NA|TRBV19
CASSIEGSSYNEQFF
TGTGCCAGTAGTATAGAGGGCAGCTCCTACAATGAGCAGTTCTTC
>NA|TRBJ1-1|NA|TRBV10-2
CASRDDRGLNTEAFF
TGCGCCAGCAGGGACGACCGCGGGTTGAACACTGAAGCTTTCTTT
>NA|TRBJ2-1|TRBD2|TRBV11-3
CASSHLAGASYNEQFF
TGTGCCAGCAGTCACCTAGCGGGGGCCTCCTACAATGAGCAGTTCTTC
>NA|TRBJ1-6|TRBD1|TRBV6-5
CASSSGTENSPLHF
TGTGCCAGCAGCTCCGGGACAGAAAATTCACCCCTCCACTTT
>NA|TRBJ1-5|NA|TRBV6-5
CAAGTTYSNQPQHF
TGTGCCGCCGGGACAACCTATAGCAATCAGCCCCAGCATTTT
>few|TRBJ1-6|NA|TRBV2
CASVRIRRGSPLHF
TGTGCCAGCGTAAGGATTCGCAGGGGTTCACCCCTCCACTTT
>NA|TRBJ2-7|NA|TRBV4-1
CASSLRTDFYEQYF
TGCGCCAGCAGCCTTCGGACGGATTTTTACGAGCAGTACTTC
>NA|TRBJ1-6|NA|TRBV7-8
CASSLVTTSYNSPLHF
TGTGCCAGCAGCTTAGTGACTACCTCCTATAATTCACCCCTCCACTTT
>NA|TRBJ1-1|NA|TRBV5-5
CASSLALTVNMNTEAFF
TGTGCCAGCAGCTTGGCTTTAACGGTCAACATGAACACTGAAGCTTTCTTT
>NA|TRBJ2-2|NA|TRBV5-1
CASSWGNWANTGELFF
TGCGCCAGCAGCTGGGGGAATTGGGCGAACACCGGGGAGCTGTTTTTT
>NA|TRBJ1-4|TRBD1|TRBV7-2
CASSLADRIRNEKLFF
TGTGCCAGCAGCTTAGCGGACAGGATTCGAAATGAAAAACTGTTTTTT
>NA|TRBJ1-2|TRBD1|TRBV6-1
CASSEVQGVYGYTF
TGTGCCAGCAGTGAAGTTCAGGGGGTCTATGGCTACACCTTC